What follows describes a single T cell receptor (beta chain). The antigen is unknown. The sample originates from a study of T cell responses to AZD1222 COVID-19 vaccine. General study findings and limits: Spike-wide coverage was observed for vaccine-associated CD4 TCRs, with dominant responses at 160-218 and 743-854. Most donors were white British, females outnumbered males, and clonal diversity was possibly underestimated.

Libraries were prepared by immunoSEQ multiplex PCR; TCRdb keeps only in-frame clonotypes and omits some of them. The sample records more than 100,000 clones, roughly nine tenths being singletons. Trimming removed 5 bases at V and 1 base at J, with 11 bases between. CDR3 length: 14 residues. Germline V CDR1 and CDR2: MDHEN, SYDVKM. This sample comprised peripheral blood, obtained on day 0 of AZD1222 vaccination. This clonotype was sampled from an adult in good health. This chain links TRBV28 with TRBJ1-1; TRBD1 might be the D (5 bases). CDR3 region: CASSLGTQNTEAFF. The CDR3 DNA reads TGTGCCAGCAGTCTGGGGACGCAGAACACTGAAGCTTTCTTT.